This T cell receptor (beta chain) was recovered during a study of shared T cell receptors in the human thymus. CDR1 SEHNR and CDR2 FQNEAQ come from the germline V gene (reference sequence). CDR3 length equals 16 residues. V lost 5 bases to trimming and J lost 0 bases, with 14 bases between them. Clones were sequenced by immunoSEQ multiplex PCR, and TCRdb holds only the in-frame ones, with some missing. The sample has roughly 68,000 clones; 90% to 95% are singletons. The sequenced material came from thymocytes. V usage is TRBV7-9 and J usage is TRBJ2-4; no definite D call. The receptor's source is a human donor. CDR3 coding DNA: TGTGCCAGCAGCCCAGACCTTACGGAAGCCAAAAACATTCAGTACTTC. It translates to CASSPDLTEAKNIQYF.